This TCR beta chain was profiled in a study of shared clonotypes between healthy human individuals. Between the trimmed V and J ends, which lost 6 bases and 5 bases, there was a span of 11 bases. This CDR3 spans 13 amino acids. Looked up from germline, CDR1 is LNHDA and CDR2 is SQIVND (reference sequence). This table comes from immunoSEQ multiplex PCR, and its TCRdb copy is limited to in-frame clones, with some not included. The table records just over 2,000,000 clones, just under 95% of them present only once. Naive CD8 cells lacked CD45RO, underwent positive selection for CCR7 and left out terminally differentiated effector memory CD45RA+ cells.

The sequencing sample was made of naive CD8+ T cells sorted from blood. The V gene is TRBV19, the J gene TRBJ1-5; possibly TRBD1 for D (6 bases). This clonotype was sampled from a man younger than 30 in good health. CDR3 in amino acids: CASRRGADQPQHF. DNA for the CDR3: TGTGCCAGTAGAAGGGGGGCCGATCAGCCCCAGCATTTT.